This T cell receptor (beta chain) comes out of a study of type 1 regulatory T cells. Turning to the study itself: This in vitro CD4 product, T-allo10, is enriched for Tr1 cells and alloantigen-specific.

Trimming pared 4 bases from V and 4 bases from J, leaving 12 bases between. Germline loops: CDR1 SGHRS, CDR2 YFSETQ. The CDR3 has 14 amino acids. One entry per CDR3 protein, called by TCRdb with MiXCR from the reads. The top ten hold roughly 2.2% of the sample, which has 80,000 to 100,000 distinct CDR3 sequences, 31% seen once. What was sequenced was CD4+ T cells, either the whole sample or a sorted fraction (not recorded which). The chain uses TRBV5-1 and TRBJ1-5, with D unresolved. The TCR comes from a human donor in good health. CDR3 loop: CASSLYSGNQPQHF. CDR3 sequence (DNA): TGCGCCAGCAGCCTTTATAGTGGGAATCAGCCCCAGCATTTT. The full variable domain, completed using reference TRBV5-1 and TRBJ1-5, is KAGVTQTPRYLIKTRGQQVTLSCSPISGHRSVSWYQQTPGQGLQFLFEYFSETQRNKGNFPGRFSGRQFSNSRSEMNVSTLELGDSALYLCASSLYSGNQPQHFGDGTRLSIL.